Below are 19 T cell receptor beta chains sequenced from a single sample in a study of blood T cell repertoires in COVID-19. TCRdb keeps only in-frame clones here, not all; method: immunoSEQ multiplex PCR. The sample records around 200,000 clones, over 75% being singletons. Sequencing was done on a sample of peripheral blood. Receptor source: a woman aged 50 to 65 with acute or convalescent COVID-19.

J is TRBJ1-1 and V is TRBV27; TRBD1 matches at 9 bases. The CDR3 contains 16 residues. Per germline, CDR1 MNHEY and CDR2 SMNVEV (reference sequence). J lost 4 bases, V lost 4 bases, and 10 bases had no gene match. The CDR3 sequence: CASSSPNRGRATEAFF. The CDR3 coding sequence is TGTGCCAGCAGTTCGCCTAACAGGGGGCGAGCCACTGAAGCTTTCTTT.

The V call is TRBV27, the J call TRBJ2-7; 8 nucleotides match TRBD1. V shed 0 bases, J shed 6 bases, and the junction held 7 bases outside the gene matches. Germline CDR1 reads MNHEY; CDR2 reads SMNVEV (reference sequence). The CDR3 is 15 amino acids. The CDR3 nucleotides are TGTGCCAGCAGTTTATCGCGACAGGGGTTGAGCGAGCAGTACTTC. Protein: CASSLSRQGLSEQYF.

This rearrangement joins TRBV13 to TRBJ2-7; the match to TRBD1 covers 7 bases. V trimming: 0 bases; J trimming: 2 bases; junction bases outside the gene matches: 1. The CDR3 has 14 residues. Germline CDR1 and CDR2: PRHDT and FYEKMQ (reference sequence). The DNA for the CDR3 is TGTGCCAGCAGCTTAGGCCAGGGGGCCTACGAGCAGTACTTC. Translated, it gives CASSLGQGAYEQYF.

The V gene is TRBV4-1, the J gene TRBJ2-1, with D possibly matching TRBD2 (5 bases). The CDR3 extends over 15 amino acids. The germline CDR1 and CDR2 sequences are MGHRA and YSYEKL. Deletions cut 8 bases from V and 5 bases from J, with 19 bases between. The CDR3 coding sequence is TGCGCCAGCTTTCTCCGGGGTAAAGTCAACAATGAGCAGTTCTTC. Its protein is CASFLRGKVNNEQFF.

This sequence joins TRBV4-3 and TRBJ1-6; 7 nucleotides match TRBD1. J gave up 4 bases and V 4 bases, and 7 bases lay outside the gene matches. This CDR3 comprises 16 residues. The V gene's germline CDR1 is LGHNA and CDR2 YSLEER. The CDR3 sequence: CASSPLTGQYNSPLHF. The CDR3 DNA follows: TGCGCCAGCAGCCCTTTGACGGGACAGTATAATTCACCCCTCCACTTT.

The V gene is TRBV9, the J gene TRBJ2-7; a weak D match, TRBD2 (5 bases). The CDR3 spans 14 residues. Trimming shortened V by 4 bases and J by 0 bases, and 11 bases separated the two germline ends. Germline lookup yields CDR1 SGDLS and CDR2 YYNGEE. This chain's CDR3 is CASSPPGISYEQYF. The CDR3 DNA reads TGTGCCAGCAGCCCCCCCGGGATCTCCTACGAGCAGTACTTC.

This chain links TRBV27 with TRBJ2-2, with 8 bases identical to TRBD2. CDR1 MNHEY and CDR2 SMNVEV come from the germline V gene (reference sequence). The CDR3 runs to 17 residues. The ends lost 7 bases at V and 4 bases at J; junction bases unmatched: 14. The CDR3 loop is CASKTGRGGFITGELFF. DNA of the CDR3: TGTGCCAGCAAGACCGGCCGGGGGGGTTTCATCACCGGGGAGCTGTTTTTT.

The chain carries TRBV6-5 and TRBJ2-7, with D possibly TRBD2 on 6 matching bases. CDR3 length: 14 amino acids. Germline V gives CDR1 MNHEY, CDR2 SVGAGI. The V end was cut by 0 bases, the J end by 6 bases, with 12 bases between. CDR3: CASSYSTVGGEQYF. The DNA for the CDR3 is TGTGCCAGCAGTTACTCGACGGTGGGGGGCGAGCAGTACTTC.

The rearrangement links TRBV18 to TRBJ2-7; D is possibly TRBD1 (5 bases). This CDR3 has 14 residues. Between the trimmed V and J ends, which lost 6 bases and 0 bases, there was a span of 12 bases. Germline-derived CDR1 and CDR2 are KGHSH and LQKENI. The CDR3 nucleotides are TGTGCCAGCTCTCTACAGGTTAACTCCTACGAGCAGTACTTC. The encoded protein is CASSLQVNSYEQYF. Full variable domain (missing parts from reference TRBV18 and TRBJ2-7): NAGVMQNPRHLVRRRGQEARLRCSPMKGHSHVYWYRQLPEEGLKFMVYLQKENIIDESGMPKERFSAEFPKEGPSILRIQQVVRGDSAAYFCASSLQVNSYEQYFGPGTRLTVT.

CDR3: CASSQEYPTSGATDTQYF. The CDR3 bases are TGTGCCAGCAGCCAAGAATACCCGACTAGCGGGGCGACAGATACGCAGTATTTT. The chain recombines TRBV4-2 with TRBJ2-3; 11 bases map to TRBD2. Germline assignment: CDR1 LGHNA and CDR2 YNFKEQ. This CDR3 has 18 residues. V trimming: 0 bases; J trimming: 3 bases; junction bases outside the gene matches: 8.

This clone was recorded only once. V gene TRBV2 combines with J gene TRBJ2-7; D is possibly TRBD1 (5 bases). The CDR3 is made up of 14 amino acids. The V and J ends lost 5 bases and 0 bases respectively, with 11 bases between them. CDR1 and CDR2 (germline): SNHLY, FYNNEI. The CDR3 is CASSYLGPSYEQYF. In DNA form, the CDR3 reads TGTGCCAGCAGTTACCTGGGGCCCTCCTACGAGCAGTACTTC.

The V gene is TRBV18, the J gene TRBJ1-5, with 7 positions matching TRBD1. J was trimmed by 9 bases and V by 3 bases; bases with no gene match: 8. The CDR3 is 14 residues long. Germline CDR1 and CDR2: KGHSH and LQKENI. CDR3 sequence reads: CASSPRDSSGPQHF. The CDR3 bases are TGTGCCAGCTCACCTCGGGACAGCTCTGGGCCCCAGCATTTT.

This chain uses TRBV14 with TRBJ2-7; TRBD1 agrees at 8 bases. The CDR3 is made up of 16 amino acids. The germline CDR1 and CDR2 sequences are SGHDN and FVKESK. The ends lost 1 base at V and 1 base at J; junction bases unmatched: 6. The CDR3 nucleotides are TGTGCCAGCAGCCAAGGAGAGGGACAGGAATCCTACGAGCAGTACTTC. Translating it yields CASSQGEGQESYEQYF.

The genes are TRBV2 and TRBJ2-3; D is perhaps TRBD2 (6 bases). The CDR3 covers 15 residues. CDR1 SNHLY and CDR2 FYNNEI come from the germline V gene. V dropped 9 bases and J dropped 0 bases, with 16 bases sitting between them. The DNA for the CDR3 is TGTGCCAGTTCCCGGGAGCAAGCGAGCACAGATACGCAGTATTTT. Protein product: CASSREQASTDTQYF.

The V gene is TRBV9, the J gene TRBJ1-5; a possible D gene is TRBD1 (5 bases). Trimming shortened V by 4 bases and J by 0 bases, and 11 bases separated the two germline ends. Looked up from germline, CDR1 is SGDLS and CDR2 is YYNGEE. This CDR3 is 15 amino acids long. The chain's CDR3 is CASSPRRDSNQPQHF. For the CDR3, the DNA is TGTGCCAGCAGCCCCCGCAGGGATAGCAATCAGCCCCAGCATTTT.

The J gene is TRBJ2-1, the V gene TRBV3-1 (or the pseudogene TRBV3-2); tentatively, D is TRBD2 (5 bases). Per the germline V gene, CDR1 is LGHDT and CDR2 is YNNKEL (reference sequence). CDR3 length: 15 amino acids. V was clipped by 4 bases and J by 0 bases, with 10 bases between them. In DNA form, the CDR3 reads TGTGCCAGCAGCCGGCTTCTAGCCTCCTACAATGAGCAGTTCTTC. Amino acid sequence: CASSRLLASYNEQFF.

The V and J genes are TRBV12-3 or TRBV12-4 and TRBJ1-4; 7 nucleotides agree with TRBD1. The V gene end was trimmed by 8 bases and the J gene end by 7 bases; junction bases not matched to a gene: 4. The CDR3 extends over 12 amino acids. This CDR3 is CASRQGAEKLFF. The CDR3 nucleotides read TGTGCCAGCCGACAGGGAGCTGAAAAACTGTTTTTT.

V and J are TRBV5-1 and TRBJ2-7, with 9 bases identical to TRBD1. The CDR3 length is 13 residues. The V gene end was trimmed by 3 bases and the J gene end by 6 bases; junction bases not matched to a gene: 4. The germline CDR1 and CDR2 sequences are SGHRS and YFSETQ. CDR3 nucleotide sequence: TGCGCCAGCAGCTGGGGACAGGGACTCGAGCAGTACTTC. Its protein is CASSWGQGLEQYF.

J is TRBJ2-5 and V is TRBV7-9; D not resolved. This CDR3 comprises 13 residues. Trimming left V 1 base short and J 4 bases short, with 7 bases between. CDR1 is SEHNR, CDR2 FQNEAQ, per germline (reference sequence). The CDR3 spells CASSLGALETQYF. The DNA of the CDR3 is TGTGCCAGCAGCTTAGGCGCTTTAGAGACCCAGTACTTC.